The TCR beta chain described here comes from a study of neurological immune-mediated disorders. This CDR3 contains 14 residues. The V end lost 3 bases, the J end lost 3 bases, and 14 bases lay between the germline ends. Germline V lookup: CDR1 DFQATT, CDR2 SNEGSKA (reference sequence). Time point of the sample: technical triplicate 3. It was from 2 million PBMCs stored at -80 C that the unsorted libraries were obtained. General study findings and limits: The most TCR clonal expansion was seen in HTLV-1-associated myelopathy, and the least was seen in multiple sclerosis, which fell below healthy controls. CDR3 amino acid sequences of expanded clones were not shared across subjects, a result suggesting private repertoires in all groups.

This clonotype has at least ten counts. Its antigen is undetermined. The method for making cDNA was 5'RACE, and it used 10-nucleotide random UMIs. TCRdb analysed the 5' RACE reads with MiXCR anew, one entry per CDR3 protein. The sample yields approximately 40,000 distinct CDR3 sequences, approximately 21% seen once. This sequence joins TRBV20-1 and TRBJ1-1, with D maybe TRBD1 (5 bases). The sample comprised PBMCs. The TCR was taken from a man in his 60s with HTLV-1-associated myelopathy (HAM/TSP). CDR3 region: CSASPGVGDTEAFF. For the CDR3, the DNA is TGCAGTGCTAGCCCGGGGGTTGGGGACACTGAAGCTTTCTTT.